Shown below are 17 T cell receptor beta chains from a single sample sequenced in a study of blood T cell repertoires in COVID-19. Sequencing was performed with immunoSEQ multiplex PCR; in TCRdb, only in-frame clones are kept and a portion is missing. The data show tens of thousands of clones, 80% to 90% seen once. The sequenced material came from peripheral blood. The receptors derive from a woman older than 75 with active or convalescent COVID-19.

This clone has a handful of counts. The CDR3 reads CASSPQGFGNTIYF. The CDR3 nucleotides read TGTGCCAGCAGTCCCCAGGGGTTTGGAAACACCATATATTTT. The chain carries TRBV28 and TRBJ1-3; tentative D call: TRBD1 (6 bases). Trimming stripped 5 bases from V and 3 bases from J, with 11 bases between. Germline V gene lookup returns CDR1 MDHEN and CDR2 SYDVKM. The CDR3 length is 14 residues.

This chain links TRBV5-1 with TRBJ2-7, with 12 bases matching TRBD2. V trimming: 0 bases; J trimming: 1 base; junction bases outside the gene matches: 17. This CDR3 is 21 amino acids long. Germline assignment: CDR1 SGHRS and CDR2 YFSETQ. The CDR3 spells CASSLAKLTGTSGYKSYEQYF. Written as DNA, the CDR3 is TGCGCCAGCAGCTTGGCCAAGTTAACCGGGACTAGCGGGTACAAATCCTACGAGCAGTACTTC.

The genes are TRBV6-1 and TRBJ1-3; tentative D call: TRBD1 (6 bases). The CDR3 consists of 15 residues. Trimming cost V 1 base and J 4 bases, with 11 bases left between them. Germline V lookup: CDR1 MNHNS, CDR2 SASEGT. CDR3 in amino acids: CASSEVSGVGNTIYF. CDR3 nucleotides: TGTGCCAGCAGTGAAGTATCAGGGGTCGGAAACACCATATATTTT.

The CDR3 spells CASMSTSGAATQYF. CDR3 nucleotide sequence: TGTGCCAGCATGTCGACTAGCGGAGCCGCTACGCAGTATTTT. This sequence joins TRBV6-5 and TRBJ2-3; TRBD2 matches 9 bases. The CDR3 is made up of 14 amino acids. CDR1 MNHEY and CDR2 SVGAGI come from the germline V gene. V lost 7 bases to trimming and J lost 8 bases; unmatched junction nucleotides: 10.

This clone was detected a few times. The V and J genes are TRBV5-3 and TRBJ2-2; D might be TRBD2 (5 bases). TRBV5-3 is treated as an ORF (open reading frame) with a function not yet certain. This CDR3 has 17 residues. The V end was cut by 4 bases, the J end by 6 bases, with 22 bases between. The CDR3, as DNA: TGTGCCAGAAGCCTTTACACCGCACGGACTTCCCCCGGGGAGCTGTTTTTT. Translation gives CARSLYTARTSPGELFF.

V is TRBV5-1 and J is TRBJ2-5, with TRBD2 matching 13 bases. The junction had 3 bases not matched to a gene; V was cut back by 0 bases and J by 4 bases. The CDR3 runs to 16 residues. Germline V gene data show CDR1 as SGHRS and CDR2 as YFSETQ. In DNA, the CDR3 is TGCGCCAGCAGCTTGGGGGGACTAGCGGGAAGAGAGACCCAGTACTTC. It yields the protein CASSLGGLAGRETQYF.

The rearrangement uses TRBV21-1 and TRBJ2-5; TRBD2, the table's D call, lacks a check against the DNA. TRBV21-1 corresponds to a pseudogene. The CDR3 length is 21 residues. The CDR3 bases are TGTGCCAGCAGCAACGCGAGATCAGGGAGGACTAGCGGGGGAGGTCGGGAGACCCAGTACTTC. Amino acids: CASSNARSGRTSGGGRETQYF.

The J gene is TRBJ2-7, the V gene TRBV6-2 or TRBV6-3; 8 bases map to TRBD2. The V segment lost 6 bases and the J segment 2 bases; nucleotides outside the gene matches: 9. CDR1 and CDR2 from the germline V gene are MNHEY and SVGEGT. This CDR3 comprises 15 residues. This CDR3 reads CASSPFGSGTYEQYF. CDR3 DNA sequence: TGTGCCAGCAGCCCTTTTGGTAGCGGGACCTACGAGCAGTACTTC.

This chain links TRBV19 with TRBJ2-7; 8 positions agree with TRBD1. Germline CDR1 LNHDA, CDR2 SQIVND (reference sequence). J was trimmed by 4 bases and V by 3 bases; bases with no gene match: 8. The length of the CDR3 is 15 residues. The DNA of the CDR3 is TGTGCCAGTAGTATGAAGGGGCAGGGGGCTTACGAGCAGTACTTC. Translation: CASSMKGQGAYEQYF.

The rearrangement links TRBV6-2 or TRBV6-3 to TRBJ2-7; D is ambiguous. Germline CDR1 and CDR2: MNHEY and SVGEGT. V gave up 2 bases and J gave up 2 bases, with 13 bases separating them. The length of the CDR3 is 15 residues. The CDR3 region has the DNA TGTGCCAGCAGTTACGCGACTCCTGGTCCCTACGAGCAGTACTTC. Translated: CASSYATPGPYEQYF.

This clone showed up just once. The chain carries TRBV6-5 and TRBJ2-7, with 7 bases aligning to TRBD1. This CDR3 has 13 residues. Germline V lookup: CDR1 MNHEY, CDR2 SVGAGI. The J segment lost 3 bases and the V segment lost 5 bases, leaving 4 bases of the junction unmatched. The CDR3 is CASSHRDSYEQYF. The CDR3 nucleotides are TGTGCCAGCAGTCACCGGGACAGCTACGAGCAGTACTTC.

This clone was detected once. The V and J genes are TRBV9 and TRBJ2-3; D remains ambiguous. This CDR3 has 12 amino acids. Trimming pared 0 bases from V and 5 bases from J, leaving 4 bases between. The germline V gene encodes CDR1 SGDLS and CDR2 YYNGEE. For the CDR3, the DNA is TGTGCCAGCAGCGTAGTTCAAGATACGCAGTATTTT. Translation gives CASSVVQDTQYF.

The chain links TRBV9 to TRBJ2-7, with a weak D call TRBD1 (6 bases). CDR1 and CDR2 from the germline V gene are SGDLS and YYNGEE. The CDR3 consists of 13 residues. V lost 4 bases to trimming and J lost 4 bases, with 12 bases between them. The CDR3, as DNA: TGTGCCAGCAGCCCGCCTGGACAGTACGAGCAGTACTTC. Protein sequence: CASSPPGQYEQYF.

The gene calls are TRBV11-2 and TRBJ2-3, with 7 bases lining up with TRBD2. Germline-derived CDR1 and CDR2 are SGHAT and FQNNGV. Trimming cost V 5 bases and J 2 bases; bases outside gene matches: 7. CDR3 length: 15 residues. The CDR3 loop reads CASSQVGLYTDTQYF. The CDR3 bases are TGTGCCAGCAGCCAGGTGGGACTATACACAGATACGCAGTATTTT.

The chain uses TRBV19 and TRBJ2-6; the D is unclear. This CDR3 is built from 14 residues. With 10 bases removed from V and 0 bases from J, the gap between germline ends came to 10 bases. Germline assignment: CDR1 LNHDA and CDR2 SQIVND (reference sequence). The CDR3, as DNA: TGTGCCAATCGGGTCTACTCTGGGGCCAACGTCCTGACTTTC. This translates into CANRVYSGANVLTF.

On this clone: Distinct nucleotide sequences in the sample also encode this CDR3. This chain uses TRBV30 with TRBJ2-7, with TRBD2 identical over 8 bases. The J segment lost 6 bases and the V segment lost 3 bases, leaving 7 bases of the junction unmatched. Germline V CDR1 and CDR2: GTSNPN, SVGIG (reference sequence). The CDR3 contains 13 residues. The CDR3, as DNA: TGTGCCTGGAGAACCAGCGGGAGCGGCGAGCAGTACTTC. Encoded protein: CAWRTSGSGEQYF.

The CDR3 region has the DNA TGTGCCAGCAGTCAATCCGGGACAGGGGTATACTTC. Amino acids: CASSQSGTGVYF. The rearrangement joins TRBV6-5 to TRBJ2-7, with 10 bases lining up with TRBD1. This CDR3 is 12 amino acids long. CDR1 is MNHEY, CDR2 SVGAGI, per germline. J was trimmed by 13 bases and V by 5 bases; bases with no gene match: 8.